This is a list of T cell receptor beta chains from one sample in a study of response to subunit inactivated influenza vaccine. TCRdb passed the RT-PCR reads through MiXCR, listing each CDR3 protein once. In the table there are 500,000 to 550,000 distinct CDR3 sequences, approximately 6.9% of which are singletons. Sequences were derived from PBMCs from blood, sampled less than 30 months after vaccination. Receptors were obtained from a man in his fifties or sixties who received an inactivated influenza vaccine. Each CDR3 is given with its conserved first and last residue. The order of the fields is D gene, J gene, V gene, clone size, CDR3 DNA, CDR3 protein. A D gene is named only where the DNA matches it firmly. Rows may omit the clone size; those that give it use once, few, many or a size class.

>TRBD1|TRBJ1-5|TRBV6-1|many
TGTGCCAGCATGTGGGGGACAGGGGACAATCAGCCCCAGCATTTT
CASMWGTGDNQPQHF
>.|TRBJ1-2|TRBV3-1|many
TGTGCCAGCAGCCAAAATTATGGCTACACCTTC
CASSQNYGYTF
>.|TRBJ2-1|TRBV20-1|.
TGCAGTGCTAGGTCTAGTCTTAGGAGTGAGCAGTTCTTC
CSARSSLRSEQFF
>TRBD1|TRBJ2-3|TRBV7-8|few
TGTGCCAGCAGCGCAGGACAGGTGGATACGCAGTATTTT
CASSAGQVDTQYF
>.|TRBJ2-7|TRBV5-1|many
TGCGCCAGCAGCTCCGAGGGTGCCTACGAGCAGTACTTC
CASSSEGAYEQYF
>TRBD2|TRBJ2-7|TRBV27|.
TGTGCCAGCAGTTTCCGATCGACTAGCGGCTACGAGCAGTACTTC
CASSFRSTSGYEQYF
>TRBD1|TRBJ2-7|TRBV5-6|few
TGTGCCAGCACAAGACAGGACAGGGGGACTAGGGAGCAGTACTTC
CASTRQDRGTREQYF
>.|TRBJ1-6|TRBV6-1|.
TGTGCCAGCGGCACAAAGGTCGGGGCTTCACCCCTCCACTTT
CASGTKVGASPLHF
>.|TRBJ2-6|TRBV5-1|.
TGCGCCAGCAGCTTGGTAGCGGGACAGAGGTTCCCCGGATCTGACTCTGGGGCCAACGTCCTGACTTTC
CASSLVAGQRFPGSDSGANVLTF
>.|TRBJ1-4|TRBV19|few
TGTGCCAGTACGGACCCGCGGGGTAGAACTAATGAAAAACTGTTTTTT
CASTDPRGRTNEKLFF
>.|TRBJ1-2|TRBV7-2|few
TGTGCCAGCAGCTCATATAATGGCTACACCTTC
CASSSYNGYTF
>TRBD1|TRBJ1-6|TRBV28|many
TGTGCCAGCAGTTTAGGGACAGTTCGATCTAATTCACCCCTCCACTTT
CASSLGTVRSNSPLHF
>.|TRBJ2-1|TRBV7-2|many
TGTGCCAGCAGCATCCACGGGACACTTAACAATGAGCAGTTCTTC
CASSIHGTLNNEQFF
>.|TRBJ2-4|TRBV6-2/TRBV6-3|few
TGTGCCAGCAGTCGAGACAGGTTCGAAAACATTCAGTACTTC
CASSRDRFENIQYF
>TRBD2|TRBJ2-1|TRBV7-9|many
TGTGCCAGCAGCTCGGGACTAGCGGGGGACCGGCTGTTCTTC
CASSSGLAGDRLFF
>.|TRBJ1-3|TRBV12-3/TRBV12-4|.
TGTGCCAGCAGTGACAAGTCCATTGGAAACACCATATATTTT
CASSDKSIGNTIYF
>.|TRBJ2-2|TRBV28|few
TGTGCCAGCAGTTTACCGCAGGGCGCGAACACCGGGGAGCTGTTTTTT
CASSLPQGANTGELFF
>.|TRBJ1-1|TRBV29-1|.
TGCAGCGTTGAGCGTCGGTTAAACACTGAAGCTTTCTTT
CSVERRLNTEAFF
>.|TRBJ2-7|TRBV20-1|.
TGCAGTGCTAGAGATTTGGCAGTTGGAACCTACGAGCAGTACTTC
CSARDLAVGTYEQYF
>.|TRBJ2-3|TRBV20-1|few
TGCAGTGCTAGACTCATGACAGATACGCAGTATTTT
CSARLMTDTQYF
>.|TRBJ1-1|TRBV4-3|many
TGCGCCAGCAGCCAGACGACCGGCCCCCTAGGCGAAGCTTTCTTT
CASSQTTGPLGEAFF
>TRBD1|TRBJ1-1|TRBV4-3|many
TGCGCCAGCAGCCAAGAGTGGAACAGGGGGCGGATGAACACTGAAGCTTTCTTT
CASSQEWNRGRMNTEAFF
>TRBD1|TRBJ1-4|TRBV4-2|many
TGTGCCAGCAGCCAAGAACCGGGACAGGGGTGGGAAAAACTGTTTTTT
CASSQEPGQGWEKLFF
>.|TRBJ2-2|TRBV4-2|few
TGTGCCAGCAGCCGGGAAGAAAGAGGGGCCGGGGAGCTGTTTTTT
CASSREERGAGELFF
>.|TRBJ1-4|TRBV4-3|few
TGCGCCAGCAGCCAAGATCGGAGGAGAACTAATGAAAAACTGTTTTTT
CASSQDRRRTNEKLFF
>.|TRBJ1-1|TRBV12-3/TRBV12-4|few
TGTGCCAGCAACCTATTAGCTGAAGCTTTCTTT
CASNLLAEAFF
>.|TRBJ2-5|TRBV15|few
TGTGCCACCAGCAGAGATATCGATCAGGGTGGGACCCAGTACTTC
CATSRDIDQGGTQYF
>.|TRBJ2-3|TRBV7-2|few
TGTGCCAGCAGCTTAGAGGGACAGCGGGGAGATACGCAGTATTTT
CASSLEGQRGDTQYF
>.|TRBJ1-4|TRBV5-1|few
TGCGCCAGCAGCCCCTCCCGGGACATAGAAGAAAAACTGTTTTTT
CASSPSRDIEEKLFF
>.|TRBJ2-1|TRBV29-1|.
TGCAGCGTTGAAACCGGGGCGTTCTTC
CSVETGAFF
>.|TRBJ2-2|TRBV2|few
TGTGCCAGCAGTTGGAACGGGAACACCGGGGAGCTGTTTTTT
CASSWNGNTGELFF
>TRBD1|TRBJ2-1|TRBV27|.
TGTGCCAGCAGTCCGGGGACAGGGGGGGACTACAATGAGCAGTTCTTC
CASSPGTGGDYNEQFF
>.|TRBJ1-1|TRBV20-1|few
TGCAGTGCCCTCGCAGGGCCGGGAAGAACTGAAGCTTTCTTT
CSALAGPGRTEAFF
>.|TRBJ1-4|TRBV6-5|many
TGTGCCAGCAGTTTGGGTAGCCTTGGTGAAAAACTGTTTTTT
CASSLGSLGEKLFF
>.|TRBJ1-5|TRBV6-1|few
TGTGCCAGCAAGGAGGGGATCAATCAGCCCCAGCATTTT
CASKEGINQPQHF
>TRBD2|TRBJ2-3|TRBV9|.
TGTGCCAGCAGCGTAGCTACTAGCGGGGCCACAGATACGCAGTATTTT
CASSVATSGATDTQYF
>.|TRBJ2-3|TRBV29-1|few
TGCAGCGTTGAAGATCCGGCGCTCCCGGCTAGCACAGATACGCAGTATTTT
CSVEDPALPASTDTQYF
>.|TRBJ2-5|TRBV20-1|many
TGCAGTGCTAGAGATCCCGGGGGCAGAGGAGAGACCCAGTACTTC
CSARDPGGRGETQYF
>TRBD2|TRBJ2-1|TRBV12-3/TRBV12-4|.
TGTGCCAGCAGTTTAGTAACGGGGGGGTCCGTACTGAATACGGTCTCCTACAATGAGCAGTTCTTC
CASSLVTGGSVLNTVSYNEQFF
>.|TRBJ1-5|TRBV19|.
TGTGCCAGTAGTATAAGTTGGGCAGGCAATCAGCCCCAGCATTTT
CASSISWAGNQPQHF
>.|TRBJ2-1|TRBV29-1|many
TGCAGCGTCGTATCCCAAAGCTCCTACAATGAGCAGTTCTTC
CSVVSQSSYNEQFF
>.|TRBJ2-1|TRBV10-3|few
TGTGCCATCAGTGATGGGCGAAAGGGGCACAATGAGCAGTTCTTC
CAISDGRKGHNEQFF
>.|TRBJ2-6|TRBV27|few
TGTGCCAGCAGTGGGGTCGCTGGGGCCAACGTCCTGACTTTC
CASSGVAGANVLTF
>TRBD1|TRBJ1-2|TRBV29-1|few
TGCAGCGGAAAACAGGGGGACTATGGCTACACCTTC
CSGKQGDYGYTF
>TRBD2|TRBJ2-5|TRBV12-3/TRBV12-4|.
TGTGCCAGCACTAGCGGACAAGAGACCCAGTACTTC
CASTSGQETQYF
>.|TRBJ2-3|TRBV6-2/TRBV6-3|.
TGTGCCAGCAGTTACTCTCCCTACACAGATACGCAGTATTTT
CASSYSPYTDTQYF
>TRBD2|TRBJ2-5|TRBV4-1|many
TGCGCCAGCAGCCAAGTACTAGCGGGAGGGAAAGAGACCCAGTACTTC
CASSQVLAGGKETQYF
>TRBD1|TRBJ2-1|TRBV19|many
TGTGCCAGTAGTAGACCGGGACAGGGGGACAATGAGCAGTTCTTC
CASSRPGQGDNEQFF
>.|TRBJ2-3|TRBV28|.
TGTGCCAGCAGTCCTAACGGGGCGGGGCACGGAGATACGCAGTATTTT
CASSPNGAGHGDTQYF
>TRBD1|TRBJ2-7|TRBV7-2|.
TGTGCCAGCAGCGAAGGGACAGGGGGCGCATACGAGCAGTACTTC
CASSEGTGGAYEQYF
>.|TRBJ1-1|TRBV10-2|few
TGCGCCAGCAGCCCAGGGACCGTCGAAACTGAAGCTTTCTTT
CASSPGTVETEAFF
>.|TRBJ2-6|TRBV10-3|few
TGTGCCATCAGTGAGGGCCTAGGGGCCAACGTCCTGACTTTC
CAISEGLGANVLTF
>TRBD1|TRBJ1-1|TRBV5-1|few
TGCGCCAGCAGTTTACAGGGGCCGGGTGAAGCTTTCTTT
CASSLQGPGEAFF